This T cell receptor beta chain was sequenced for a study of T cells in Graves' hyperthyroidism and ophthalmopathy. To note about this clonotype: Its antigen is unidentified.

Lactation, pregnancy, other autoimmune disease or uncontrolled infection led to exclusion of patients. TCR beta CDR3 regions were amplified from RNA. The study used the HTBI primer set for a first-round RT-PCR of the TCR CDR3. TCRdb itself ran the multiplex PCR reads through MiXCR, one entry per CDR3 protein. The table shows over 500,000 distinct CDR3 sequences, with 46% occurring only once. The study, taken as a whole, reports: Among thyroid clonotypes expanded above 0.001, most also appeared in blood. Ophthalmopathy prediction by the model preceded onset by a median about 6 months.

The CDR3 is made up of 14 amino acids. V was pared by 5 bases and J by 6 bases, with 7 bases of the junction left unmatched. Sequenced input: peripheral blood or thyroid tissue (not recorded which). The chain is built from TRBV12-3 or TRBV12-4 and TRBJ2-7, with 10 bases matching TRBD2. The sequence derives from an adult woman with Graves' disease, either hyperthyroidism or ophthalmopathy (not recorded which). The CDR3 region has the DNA TGTGCCAGCAGTCTCCTAGCGGGAGACTCCGAGCAGTACTTC. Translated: CASSLLAGDSEQYF.